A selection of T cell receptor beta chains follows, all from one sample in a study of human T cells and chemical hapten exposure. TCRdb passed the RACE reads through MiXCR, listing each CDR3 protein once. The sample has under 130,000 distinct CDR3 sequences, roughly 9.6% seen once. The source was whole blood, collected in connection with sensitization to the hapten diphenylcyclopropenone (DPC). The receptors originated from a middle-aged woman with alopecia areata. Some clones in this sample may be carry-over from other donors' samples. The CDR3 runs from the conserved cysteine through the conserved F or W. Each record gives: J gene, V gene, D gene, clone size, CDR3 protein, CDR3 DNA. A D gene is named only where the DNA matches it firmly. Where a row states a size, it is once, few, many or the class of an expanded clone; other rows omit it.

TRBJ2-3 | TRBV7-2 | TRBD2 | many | CASSLALAGGTDTQYF | TGTGCCAGCAGCTTAGCGCTAGCGGGGGGCACAGATACGCAGTATTTT
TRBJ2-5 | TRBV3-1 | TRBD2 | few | CASRAGLAGGPQETQYF | TGTGCCAGCAGAGCGGGCCTAGCGGGGGGTCCACAAGAGACCCAGTACTTC
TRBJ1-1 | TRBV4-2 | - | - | CASSQSDRLNTEAFF | TGTGCCAGCAGCCAATCGGACAGATTGAACACTGAAGCTTTCTTT
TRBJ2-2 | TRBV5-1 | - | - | CASSLGLPTGELFF | TGCGCCAGCAGCTTGGGACTACCCACCGGGGAGCTGTTTTTT
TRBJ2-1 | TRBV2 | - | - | CASTQGGGEQFF | TGTGCCAGCACCCAGGGGGGCGGTGAGCAGTTCTTC
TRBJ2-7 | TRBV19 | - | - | CASSHVRGRESSYEQYF | TGTGCCAGTAGTCATGTAAGGGGCAGGGAGAGCTCCTACGAGCAGTACTTC
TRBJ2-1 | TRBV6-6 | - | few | CASSSPGGRSYNEQFF | TGTGCCAGCAGCTCCCCTGGGGGGCGAAGTTACAATGAGCAGTTCTTC
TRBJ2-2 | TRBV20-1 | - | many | CSASPWEDRNTGELFF | TGCAGTGCTAGTCCTTGGGAGGACAGGAACACCGGGGAGCTGTTTTTT
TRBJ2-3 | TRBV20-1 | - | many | CSAPVEGADTQYF | TGCAGTGCCCCCGTAGAGGGCGCAGATACGCAGTATTTT
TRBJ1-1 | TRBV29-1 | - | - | CSVEDLGNGGGAFF | TGCAGCGTTGAAGATCTGGGGAATGGAGGGGGTGCTTTCTTT
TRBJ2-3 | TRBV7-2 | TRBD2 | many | CASSPPGLAGGTDTQYF | TGTGCCAGCAGCCCCCCCGGACTAGCGGGGGGGACAGATACGCAGTATTTT
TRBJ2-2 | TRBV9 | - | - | CACGANTGELFF | TGTGCCTGCGGTGCGAACACCGGGGAGCTGTTTTTT
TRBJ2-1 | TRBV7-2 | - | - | CASSLGIHIGRQFF | TGTGCCAGCAGCTTAGGTATTCACATTGGGAGGCAGTTCTTC
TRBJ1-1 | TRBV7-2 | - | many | CASSVGQTNTEAFF | TGTGCCAGCAGCGTTGGACAGACGAACACTGAAGCTTTCTTT
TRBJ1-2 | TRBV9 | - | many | CASSETPARGNYGYTF | TGTGCCAGCAGCGAGACCCCGGCGAGGGGAAACTATGGCTACACCTTC
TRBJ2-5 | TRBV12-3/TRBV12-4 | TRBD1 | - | CASSHGQGSETQYF | TGTGCCAGCAGTCACGGACAGGGCTCTGAGACCCAGTACTTC
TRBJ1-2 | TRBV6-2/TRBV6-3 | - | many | CASSYVGGVNF | TGTGCCAGCAGTTACGTCGGCGGAGTCAACTTC
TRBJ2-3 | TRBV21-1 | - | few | CASSKAQGCTDTQYF | TGTGCCAGCAGCAAAGCGCAGGGATGCACAGATACGCAGTATTTT
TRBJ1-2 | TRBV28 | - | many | CASSLFTANYGYTF | TGTGCCAGCAGTTTATTTACAGCCAACTATGGCTACACCTTC
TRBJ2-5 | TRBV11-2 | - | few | CASSFGWETQYF | TGTGCCAGCAGCTTCGGTTGGGAGACCCAGTACTTC
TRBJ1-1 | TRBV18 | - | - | CASSPPGRGVVAEAFF | TGTGCCAGCTCACCACCTGGACGAGGGGTCGTCGCTGAAGCTTTCTTT
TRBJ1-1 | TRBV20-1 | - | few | CSARLPGGLNTEAFF | TGCAGTGCTAGACTCCCCGGGGGGCTGAACACTGAAGCTTTCTTT
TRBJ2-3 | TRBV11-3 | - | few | CASSGSTDTQYF | TGTGCCAGCAGCGGTAGCACAGATACGCAGTATTTT
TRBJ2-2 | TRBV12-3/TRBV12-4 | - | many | CASSFRIRDGELFF | TGTGCCAGCAGTTTCCGGATAAGGGACGGGGAGCTGTTTTTT
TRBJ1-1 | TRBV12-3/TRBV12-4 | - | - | CASSFRQEAFF | TGTGCCAGCAGTTTTCGACAGGAAGCTTTCTTT
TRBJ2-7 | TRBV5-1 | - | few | CASAPDGSFEQYF | TGCGCCAGCGCCCCCGACGGGTCCTTCGAGCAGTACTTC
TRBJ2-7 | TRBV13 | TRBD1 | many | CASSLLTGGSYEQYF | TGTGCCAGCAGCTTGCTGACAGGGGGATCCTACGAGCAGTACTTC
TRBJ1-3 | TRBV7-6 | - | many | CASSSTSGNTIYF | TGTGCCAGCAGCTCCACTAGTGGAAACACCATATATTTT
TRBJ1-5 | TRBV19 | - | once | CASSINWDQPQHF | TGTGCCAGTAGTATTAATTGGGATCAGCCCCAGCATTTT
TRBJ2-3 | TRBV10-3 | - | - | CAISPGTPSTDTQYF | TGTGCCATCAGCCCCGGGACTCCAAGCACAGATACGCAGTATTTT
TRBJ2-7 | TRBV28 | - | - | CASSSGFRLDEQYF | TGTGCCAGCAGCTCCGGTTTCAGGCTCGACGAGCAGTACTTC
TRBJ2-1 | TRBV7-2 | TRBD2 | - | CASSLGLAGVYNEQFF | TGTGCCAGCAGCTTAGGTCTAGCGGGAGTCTACAATGAGCAGTTCTTC
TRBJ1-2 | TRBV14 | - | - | CASSPARNYGYTF | TGTGCCAGCAGCCCGGCACGGAACTATGGCTACACCTTC
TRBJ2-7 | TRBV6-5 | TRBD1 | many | CASSYRGQGTYEQYF | TGTGCCAGCAGTTATCGGGGACAGGGCACCTACGAGCAGTACTTC
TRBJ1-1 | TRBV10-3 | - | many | CAISQNTEAFF | TGTGCCATCAGCCAGAACACTGAAGCTTTCTTT
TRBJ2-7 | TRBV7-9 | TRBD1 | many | CASSYLGLGTGRYEQYF | TGTGCCAGCAGCTACTTAGGCCTTGGGACAGGGCGGTACGAGCAGTACTTC
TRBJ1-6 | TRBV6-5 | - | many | CASRSRESSYNSPLHF | TGTGCCAGCAGATCACGAGAGAGCTCCTATAATTCACCCCTCCACTTT
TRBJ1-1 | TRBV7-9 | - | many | CASSLEGPRAFF | TGTGCCAGCAGCTTAGAGGGGCCCAGGGCTTTCTTT
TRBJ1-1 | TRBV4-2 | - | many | CASSQVLFGEEAFF | TGTGCCAGCAGCCAAGTCTTATTCGGGGAGGAAGCTTTCTTT
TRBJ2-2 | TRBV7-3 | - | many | CASSPERVSGELFF | TGTGCCAGCAGCCCCGAAAGGGTTTCGGGGGAGCTGTTTTTT
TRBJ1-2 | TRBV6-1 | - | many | CASSETGRIYGYTF | TGTGCCAGCAGTGAAACAGGACGGATCTATGGCTACACCTTC
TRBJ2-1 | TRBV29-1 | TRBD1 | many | CSVPYPGGSYNEQFF | TGCAGCGTTCCCTACCCAGGGGGCTCCTACAATGAGCAGTTCTTC
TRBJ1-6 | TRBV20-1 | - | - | CSSRLEGNSPLHF | TGCAGTTCCCGCCTCGAAGGGAATTCACCCCTCCACTTT